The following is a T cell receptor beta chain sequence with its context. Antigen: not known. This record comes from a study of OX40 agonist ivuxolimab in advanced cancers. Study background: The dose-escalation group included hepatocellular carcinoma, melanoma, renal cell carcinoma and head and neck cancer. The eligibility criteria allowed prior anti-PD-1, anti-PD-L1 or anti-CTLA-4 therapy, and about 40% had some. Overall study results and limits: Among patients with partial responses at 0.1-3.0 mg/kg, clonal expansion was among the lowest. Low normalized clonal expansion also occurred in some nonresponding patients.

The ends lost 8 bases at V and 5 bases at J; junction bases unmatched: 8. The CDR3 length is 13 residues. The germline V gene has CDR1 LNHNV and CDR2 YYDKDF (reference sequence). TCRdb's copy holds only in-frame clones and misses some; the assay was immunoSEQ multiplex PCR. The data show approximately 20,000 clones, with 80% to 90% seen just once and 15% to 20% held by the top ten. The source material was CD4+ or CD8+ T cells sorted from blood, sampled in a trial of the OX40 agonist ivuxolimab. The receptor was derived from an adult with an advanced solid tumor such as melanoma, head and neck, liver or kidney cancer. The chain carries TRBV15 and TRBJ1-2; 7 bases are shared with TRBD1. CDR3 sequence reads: CATSAPGGYGYTF. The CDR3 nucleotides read TGTGCCACCTCGGCGCCAGGGGGTTATGGCTACACCTTC.